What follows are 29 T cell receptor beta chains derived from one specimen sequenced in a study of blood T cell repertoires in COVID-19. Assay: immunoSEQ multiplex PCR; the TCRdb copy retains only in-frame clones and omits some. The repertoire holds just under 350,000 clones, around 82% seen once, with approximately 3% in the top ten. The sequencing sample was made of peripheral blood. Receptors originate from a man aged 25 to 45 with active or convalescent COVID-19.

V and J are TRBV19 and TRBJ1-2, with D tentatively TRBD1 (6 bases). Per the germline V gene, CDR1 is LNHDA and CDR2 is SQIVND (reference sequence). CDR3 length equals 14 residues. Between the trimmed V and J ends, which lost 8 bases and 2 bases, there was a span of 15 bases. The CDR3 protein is CASSFQQGNYGYTF. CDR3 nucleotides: TGTGCCAGTTCCTTCCAACAGGGAAACTATGGCTACACCTTC.

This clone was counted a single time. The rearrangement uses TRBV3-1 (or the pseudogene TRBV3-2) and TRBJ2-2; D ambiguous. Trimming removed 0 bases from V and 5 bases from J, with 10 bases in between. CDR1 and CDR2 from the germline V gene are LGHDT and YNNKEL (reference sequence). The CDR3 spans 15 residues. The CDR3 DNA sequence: TGTGCCAGCAGCCAAGATCCTAGGAGTACCGGGGAGCTGTTTTTT. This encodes CASSQDPRSTGELFF.

The CDR3 region has the DNA TGCGCCAGCAGCTTGGTTCCTAGCGGATATACCTACGAGCAGTACTTC. The encoded protein is CASSLVPSGYTYEQYF. The J gene is TRBJ2-7, the V gene TRBV5-1, with 7 positions matching TRBD2. Germline loops: CDR1 SGHRS, CDR2 YFSETQ. The CDR3 has 16 residues. J was trimmed by 2 bases and V by 0 bases; bases with no gene match: 8.

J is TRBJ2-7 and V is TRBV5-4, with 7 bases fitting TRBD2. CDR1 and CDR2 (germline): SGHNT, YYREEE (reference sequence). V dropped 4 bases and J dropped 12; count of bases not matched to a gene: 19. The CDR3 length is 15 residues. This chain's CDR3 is CASSKAAGRAASPYF. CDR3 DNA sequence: TGTGCCAGCAGCAAGGCCGCTGGGAGGGCCGCTAGTCCGTACTTC. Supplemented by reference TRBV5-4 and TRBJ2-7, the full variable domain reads ETGVTQSPTHLIKTRGQQVTLRCSSQSGHNTVSWYQQALGQGPQFIFQYYREEENGRGNFPPRFSGLQFPNYSSELNVNALELDDSALYLCASSKAAGRAASPYFGPGTRLTVT.

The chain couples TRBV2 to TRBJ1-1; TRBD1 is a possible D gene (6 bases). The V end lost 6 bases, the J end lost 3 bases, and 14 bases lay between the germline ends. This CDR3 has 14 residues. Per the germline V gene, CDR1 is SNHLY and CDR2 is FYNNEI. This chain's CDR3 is CASSVQGRDTEAFF. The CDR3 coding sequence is TGTGCCAGCAGCGTACAGGGAAGGGACACTGAAGCTTTCTTT.

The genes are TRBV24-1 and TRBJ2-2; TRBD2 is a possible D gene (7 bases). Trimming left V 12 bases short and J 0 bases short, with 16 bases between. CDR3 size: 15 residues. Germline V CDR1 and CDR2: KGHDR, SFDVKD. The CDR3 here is CASIMGGPNTGELFF. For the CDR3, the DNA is TGTGCCTCCATCATGGGGGGGCCGAACACCGGGGAGCTGTTTTTT.

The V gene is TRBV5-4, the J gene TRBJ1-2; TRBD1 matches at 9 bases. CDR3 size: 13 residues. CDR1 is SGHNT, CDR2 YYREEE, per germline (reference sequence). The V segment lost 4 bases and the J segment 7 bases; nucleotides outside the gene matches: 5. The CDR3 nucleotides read TGTGCCAGCAGCCAGGACAGGGGTGGTGGCTACACCTTC. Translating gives CASSQDRGGGYTF. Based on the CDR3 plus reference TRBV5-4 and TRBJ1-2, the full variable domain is ETGVTQSPTHLIKTRGQQVTLRCSSQSGHNTVSWYQQALGQGPQFIFQYYREEENGRGNFPPRFSGLQFPNYSSELNVNALELDDSALYLCASSQDRGGGYTFGSGTRLTVV.

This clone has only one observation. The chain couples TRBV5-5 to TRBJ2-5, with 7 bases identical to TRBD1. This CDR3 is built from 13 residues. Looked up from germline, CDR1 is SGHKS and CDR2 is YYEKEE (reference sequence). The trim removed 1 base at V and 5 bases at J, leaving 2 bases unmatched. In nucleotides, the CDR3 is TGTGCCAGCAGCTTGACAGGGGCGGAGACCCAGTACTTC. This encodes CASSLTGAETQYF.

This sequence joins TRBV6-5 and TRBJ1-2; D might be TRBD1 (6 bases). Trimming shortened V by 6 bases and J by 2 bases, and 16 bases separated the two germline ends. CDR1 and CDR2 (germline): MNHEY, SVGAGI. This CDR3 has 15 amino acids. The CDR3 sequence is CASRAGAGSNYGYTF. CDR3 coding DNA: TGTGCCAGCAGAGCAGGGGCCGGCTCCAACTATGGCTACACCTTC.

The CDR3 nucleotides read TGCGCCAGCAGCCACCTACCACTAGCGGGGGGTGGTAATGAGCAGTTCTTC. Translated, it gives CASSHLPLAGGGNEQFF. The chain has TRBV4-1 and TRBJ2-1; 12 bases line up with TRBD2. Germline V gives CDR1 MGHRA, CDR2 YSYEKL. This CDR3 is 17 amino acids long. V was clipped by 3 bases and J by 7 bases; unmatched bases: 10.

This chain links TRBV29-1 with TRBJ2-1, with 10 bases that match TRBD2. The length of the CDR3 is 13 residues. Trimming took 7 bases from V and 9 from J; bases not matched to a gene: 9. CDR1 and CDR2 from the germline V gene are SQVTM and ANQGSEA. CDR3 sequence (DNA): TGCAGCGCCAAGCGGGGGGGCCAGGGTGAGCAGTTCTTC. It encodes CSAKRGGQGEQFF.

The CDR3, as DNA: TGTGCCAGCAGCGCGCAGGGGTCGGGGTCACCCCTCCACTTT. Translated, it gives CASSAQGSGSPLHF. The chain joins TRBV5-4 to TRBJ1-6; D may be TRBD1 (6 bases). This CDR3 contains 14 residues. Germline CDR1 and CDR2: SGHNT and YYREEE (reference sequence). V gave up 4 bases and J gave up 10 bases, with 15 bases separating them.

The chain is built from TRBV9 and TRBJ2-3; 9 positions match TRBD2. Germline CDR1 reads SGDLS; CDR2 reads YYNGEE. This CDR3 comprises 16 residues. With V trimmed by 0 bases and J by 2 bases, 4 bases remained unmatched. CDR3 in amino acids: CASSVGSGGPTDTQYF. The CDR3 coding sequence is TGTGCCAGCAGCGTAGGGAGCGGGGGGCCCACAGATACGCAGTATTTT.

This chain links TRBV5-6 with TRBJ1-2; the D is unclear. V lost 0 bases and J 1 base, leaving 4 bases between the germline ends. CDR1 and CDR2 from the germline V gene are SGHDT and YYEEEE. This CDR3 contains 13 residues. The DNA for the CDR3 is TGTGCCAGCAGCTTGGGCGATAACTATGGCTACACCTTC. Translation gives CASSLGDNYGYTF.

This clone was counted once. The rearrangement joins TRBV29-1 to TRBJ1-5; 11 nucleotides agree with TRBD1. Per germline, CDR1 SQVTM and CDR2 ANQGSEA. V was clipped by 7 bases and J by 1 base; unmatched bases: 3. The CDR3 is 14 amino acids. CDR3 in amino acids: CSAGTGGSNQPQHF. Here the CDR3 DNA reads TGCAGCGCCGGGACAGGGGGAAGCAATCAGCCCCAGCATTTT.

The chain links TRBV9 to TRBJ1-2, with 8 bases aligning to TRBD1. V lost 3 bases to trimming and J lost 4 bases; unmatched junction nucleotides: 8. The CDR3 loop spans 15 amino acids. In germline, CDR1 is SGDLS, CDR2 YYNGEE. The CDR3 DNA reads TGTGCCAGCAGCGCCCACCCTGGGACAGGCTATGGCTACACCTTC. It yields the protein CASSAHPGTGYGYTF.

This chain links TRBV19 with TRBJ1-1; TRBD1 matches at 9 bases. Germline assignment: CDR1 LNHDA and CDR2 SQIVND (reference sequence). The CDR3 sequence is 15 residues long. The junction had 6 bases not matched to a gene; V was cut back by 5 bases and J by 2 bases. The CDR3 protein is CASSPGQGFNTEAFF. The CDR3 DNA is TGTGCCAGTAGTCCGGGACAGGGATTTAACACTGAAGCTTTCTTT. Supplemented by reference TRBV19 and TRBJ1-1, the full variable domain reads DGGITQSPKYLFRKEGQNVTLSCEQNLNHDAMYWYRQDPGQGLRLIYYSQIVNDFQKGDIAEGYSVSREKKESFPLTVTSAQKNPTAFYLCASSPGQGFNTEAFFGQGTRLTVV.

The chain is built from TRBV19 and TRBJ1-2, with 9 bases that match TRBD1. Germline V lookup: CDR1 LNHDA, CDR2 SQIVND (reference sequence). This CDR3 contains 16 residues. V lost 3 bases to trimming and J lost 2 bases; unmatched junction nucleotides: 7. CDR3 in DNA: TGTGCCAGTAGTATGACCTGGGACAGGGTGAACTATGGCTACACCTTC. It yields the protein CASSMTWDRVNYGYTF.

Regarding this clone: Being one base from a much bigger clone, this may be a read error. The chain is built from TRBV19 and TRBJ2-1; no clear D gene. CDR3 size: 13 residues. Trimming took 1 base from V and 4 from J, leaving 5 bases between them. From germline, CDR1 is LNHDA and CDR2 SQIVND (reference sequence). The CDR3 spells CASSIGQYNEQFF. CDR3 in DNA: TGTGCCAGTAGTATAGGGCAGTACAATGAGCAGTTCTTC.

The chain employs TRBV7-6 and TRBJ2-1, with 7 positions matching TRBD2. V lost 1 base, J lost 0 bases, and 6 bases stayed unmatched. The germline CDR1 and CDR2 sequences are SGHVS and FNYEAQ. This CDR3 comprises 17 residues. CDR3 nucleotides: TGTGCCAGCAGCTTAGATAGTGGACTAGGCTCCTACAATGAGCAGTTCTTC. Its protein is CASSLDSGLGSYNEQFF.

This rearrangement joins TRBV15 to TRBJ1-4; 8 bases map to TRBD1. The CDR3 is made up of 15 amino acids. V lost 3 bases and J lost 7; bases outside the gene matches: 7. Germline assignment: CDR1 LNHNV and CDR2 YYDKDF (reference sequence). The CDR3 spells CATSSRDRPFEKLFF. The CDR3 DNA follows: TGTGCCACCAGCAGCCGGGACAGGCCTTTTGAAAAACTGTTTTTT.

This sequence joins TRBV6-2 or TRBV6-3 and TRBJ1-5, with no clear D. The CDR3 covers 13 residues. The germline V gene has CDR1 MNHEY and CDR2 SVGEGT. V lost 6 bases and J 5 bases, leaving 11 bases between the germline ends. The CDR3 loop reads CASSKLWYQPQHF. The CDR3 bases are TGTGCCAGCAGCAAACTTTGGTATCAGCCCCAGCATTTT.

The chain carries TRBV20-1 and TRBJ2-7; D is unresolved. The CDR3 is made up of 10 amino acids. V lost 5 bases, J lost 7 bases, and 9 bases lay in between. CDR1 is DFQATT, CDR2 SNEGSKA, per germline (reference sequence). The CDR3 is CSASKREQYF. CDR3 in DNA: TGCAGTGCTTCTAAGAGGGAGCAGTACTTC.

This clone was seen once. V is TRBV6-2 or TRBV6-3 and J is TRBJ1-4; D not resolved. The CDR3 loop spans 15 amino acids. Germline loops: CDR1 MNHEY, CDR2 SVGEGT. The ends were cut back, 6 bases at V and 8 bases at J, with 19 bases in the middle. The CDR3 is CASSKIGPAGEKLFF. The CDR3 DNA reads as TGTGCCAGCAGCAAAATCGGCCCGGCGGGAGAAAAACTGTTTTTT.

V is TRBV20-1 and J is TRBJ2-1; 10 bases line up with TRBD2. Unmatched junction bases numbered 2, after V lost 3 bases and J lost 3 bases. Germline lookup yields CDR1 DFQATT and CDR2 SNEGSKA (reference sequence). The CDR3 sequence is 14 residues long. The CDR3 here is CSASKREGYNEQFF. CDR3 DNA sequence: TGCAGTGCTAGTAAGCGGGAGGGCTACAATGAGCAGTTCTTC.

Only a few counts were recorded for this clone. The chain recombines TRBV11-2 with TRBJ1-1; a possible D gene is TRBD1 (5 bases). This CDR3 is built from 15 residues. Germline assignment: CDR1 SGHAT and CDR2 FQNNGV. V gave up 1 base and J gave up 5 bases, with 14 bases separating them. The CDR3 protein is CASSLGWGRRTEAFF. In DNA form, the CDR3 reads TGTGCCAGCAGCTTAGGATGGGGGAGGAGGACTGAAGCTTTCTTT.

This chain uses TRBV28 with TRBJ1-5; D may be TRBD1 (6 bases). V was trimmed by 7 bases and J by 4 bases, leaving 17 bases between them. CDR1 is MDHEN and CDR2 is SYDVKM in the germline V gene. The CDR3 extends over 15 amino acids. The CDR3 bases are TGTGCCAGCACTCCTTCCGGGACACCTAATCAGCCCCAGCATTTT. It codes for CASTPSGTPNQPQHF.

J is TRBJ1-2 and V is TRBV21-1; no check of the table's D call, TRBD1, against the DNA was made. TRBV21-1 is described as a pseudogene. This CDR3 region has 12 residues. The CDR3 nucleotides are TGTGCCAGTCCCAGGGCTAACTATGGCTACACCTTC. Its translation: CASPRANYGYTF.

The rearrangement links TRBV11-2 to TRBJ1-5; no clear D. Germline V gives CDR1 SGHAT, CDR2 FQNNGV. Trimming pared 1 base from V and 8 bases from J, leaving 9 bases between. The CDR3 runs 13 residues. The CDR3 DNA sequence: TGTGCCAGCAGCTTAGCCTATCGGGAGCCCCAGCATTTT. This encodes CASSLAYREPQHF.